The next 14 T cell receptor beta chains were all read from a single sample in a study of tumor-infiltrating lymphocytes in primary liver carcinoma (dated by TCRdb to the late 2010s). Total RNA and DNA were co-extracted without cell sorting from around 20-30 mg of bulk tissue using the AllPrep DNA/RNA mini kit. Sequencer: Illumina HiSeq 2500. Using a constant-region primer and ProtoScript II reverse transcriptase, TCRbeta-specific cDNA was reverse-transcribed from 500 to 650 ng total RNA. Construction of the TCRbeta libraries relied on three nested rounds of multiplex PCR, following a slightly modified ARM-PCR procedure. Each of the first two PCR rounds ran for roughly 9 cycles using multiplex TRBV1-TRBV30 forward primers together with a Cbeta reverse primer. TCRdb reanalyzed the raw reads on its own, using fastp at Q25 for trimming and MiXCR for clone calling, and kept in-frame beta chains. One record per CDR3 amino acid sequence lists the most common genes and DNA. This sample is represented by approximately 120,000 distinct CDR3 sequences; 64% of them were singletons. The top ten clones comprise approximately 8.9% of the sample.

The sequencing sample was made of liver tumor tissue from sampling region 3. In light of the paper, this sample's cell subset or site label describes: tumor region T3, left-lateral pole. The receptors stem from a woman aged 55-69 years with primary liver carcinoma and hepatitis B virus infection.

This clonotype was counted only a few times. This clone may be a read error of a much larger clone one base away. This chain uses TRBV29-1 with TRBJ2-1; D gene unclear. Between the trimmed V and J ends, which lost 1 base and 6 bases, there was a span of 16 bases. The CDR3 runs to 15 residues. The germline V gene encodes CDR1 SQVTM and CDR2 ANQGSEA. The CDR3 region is CSVEGRGEWGNEQFF. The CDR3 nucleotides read TGCAGCGTTGAAGGTCGCGGAGAGTGGGGCAATGAGCAGTTCTTC.

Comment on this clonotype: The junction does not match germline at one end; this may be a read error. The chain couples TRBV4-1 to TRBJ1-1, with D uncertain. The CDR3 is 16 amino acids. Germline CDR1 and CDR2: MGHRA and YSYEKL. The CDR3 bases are TGCGCCAGCAGCCAAGATGGGCTGTCCATGAACACTGATGCTTTCTTT. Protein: CASSQDGLSMNTDAFF.

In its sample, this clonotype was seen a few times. CDR3: CASSSGLAGTGELFF. CDR3 in DNA: TGTGCCAGCAGTTCAGGACTAGCGGGCACCGGGGAGCTGTTTTTT. This chain joins TRBV12-3 or TRBV12-4 and TRBJ2-2; TRBD2 aligns across 11 bases. The CDR3 has 15 residues. The J segment lost 4 bases and the V segment lost 4 bases, leaving 2 bases of the junction unmatched.

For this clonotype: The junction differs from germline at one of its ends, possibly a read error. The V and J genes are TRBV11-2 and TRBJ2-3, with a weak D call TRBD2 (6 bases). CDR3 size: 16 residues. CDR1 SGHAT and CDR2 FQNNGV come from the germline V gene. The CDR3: CASSHISGLGAGTQYF. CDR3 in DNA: TGTGCCAGCAGCCATATATCGGGACTCGGGGCGGGTACGCAGTATTTC.

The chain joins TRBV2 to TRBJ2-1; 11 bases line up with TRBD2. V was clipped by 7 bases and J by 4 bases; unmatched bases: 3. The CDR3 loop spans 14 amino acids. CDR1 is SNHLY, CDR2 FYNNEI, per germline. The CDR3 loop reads CASKWTSGYNEQFF. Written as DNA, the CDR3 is TGTGCCAGCAAATGGACTAGCGGGTACAATGAGCAGTTCTTC.

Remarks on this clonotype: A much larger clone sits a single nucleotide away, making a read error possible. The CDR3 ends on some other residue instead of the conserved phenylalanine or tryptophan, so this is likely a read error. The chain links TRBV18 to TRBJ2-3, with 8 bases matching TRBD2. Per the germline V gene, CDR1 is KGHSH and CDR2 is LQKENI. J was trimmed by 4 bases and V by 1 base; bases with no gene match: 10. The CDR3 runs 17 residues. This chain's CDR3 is CASSPRSSGSYADTQYL. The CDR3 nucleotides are TGTGCCAGCTCACCACGGTCGAGCGGGAGTTACGCAGATACGCAGTATCTT.

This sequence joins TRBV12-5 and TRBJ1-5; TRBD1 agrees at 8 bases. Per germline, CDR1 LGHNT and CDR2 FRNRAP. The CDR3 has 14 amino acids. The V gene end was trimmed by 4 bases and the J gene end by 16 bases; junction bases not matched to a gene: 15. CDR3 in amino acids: CASGSGQVDQLQHF. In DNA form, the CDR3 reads TGTGCTAGTGGTTCGGGACAGGTAGATCAGCTCCAACATTTT. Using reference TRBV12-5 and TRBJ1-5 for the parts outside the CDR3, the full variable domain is DARVTQTPRHKVTEMGQEVTMRCQPILGHNTVFWYRQTMMQGLELLAYFRNRAPLDDSGMPKDRFSAEMPDATLATLKIQPSEPRDSAVYFCASGSGQVDQLQHFGDGTRLSIL.

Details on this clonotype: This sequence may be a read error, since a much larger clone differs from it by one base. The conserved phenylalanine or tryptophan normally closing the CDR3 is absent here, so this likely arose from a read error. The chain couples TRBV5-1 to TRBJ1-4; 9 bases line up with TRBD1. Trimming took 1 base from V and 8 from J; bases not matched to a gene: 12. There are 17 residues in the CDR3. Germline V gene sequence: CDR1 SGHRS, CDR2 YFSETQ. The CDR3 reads CASSLNPPGTGYEKLFL. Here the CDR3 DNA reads TGCGCCAGCAGCTTGAACCCTCCCGGGACAGGGTACGAAAAACTGTTTCTT.

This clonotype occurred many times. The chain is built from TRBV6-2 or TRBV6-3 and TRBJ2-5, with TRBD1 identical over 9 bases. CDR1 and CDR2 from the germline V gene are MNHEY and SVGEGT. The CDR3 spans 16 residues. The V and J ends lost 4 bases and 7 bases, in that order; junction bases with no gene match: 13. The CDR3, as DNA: TGTGCCAGCAGTTCGAGGTGGACAGGGGAATTCGGGACCCAGTACTTC. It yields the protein CASSSRWTGEFGTQYF.

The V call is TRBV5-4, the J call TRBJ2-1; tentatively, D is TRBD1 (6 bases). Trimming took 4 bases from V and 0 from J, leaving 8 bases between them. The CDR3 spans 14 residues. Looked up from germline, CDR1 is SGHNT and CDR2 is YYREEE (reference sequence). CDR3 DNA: TGTGCCAGCAGCAGGGACAACTCCTACAATGAGCAGTTCTTC. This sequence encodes CASSRDNSYNEQFF.

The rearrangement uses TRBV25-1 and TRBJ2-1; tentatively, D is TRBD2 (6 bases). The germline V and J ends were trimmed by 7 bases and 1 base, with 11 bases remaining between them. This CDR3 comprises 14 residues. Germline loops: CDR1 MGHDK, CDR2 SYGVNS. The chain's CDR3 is CASNPGRSYNEQFF. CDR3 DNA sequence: TGTGCCAGCAACCCAGGGAGGTCCTACAATGAGCAGTTCTTC.

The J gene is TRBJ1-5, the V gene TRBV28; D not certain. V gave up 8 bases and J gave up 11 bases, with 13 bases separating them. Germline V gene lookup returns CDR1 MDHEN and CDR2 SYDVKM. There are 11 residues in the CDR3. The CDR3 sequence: CASCSWRAQHF. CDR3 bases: TGTGCCAGCTGTTCCTGGAGGGCCCAGCATTTT.

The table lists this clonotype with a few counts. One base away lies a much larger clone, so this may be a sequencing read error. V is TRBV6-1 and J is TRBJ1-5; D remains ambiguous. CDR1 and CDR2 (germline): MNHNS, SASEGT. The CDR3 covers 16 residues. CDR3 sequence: CTSRTEGSYSNQPQHF. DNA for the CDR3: TGTACCAGCAGAACCGAGGGCAGCTATAGCAATCAGCCCCAGCATTTT.

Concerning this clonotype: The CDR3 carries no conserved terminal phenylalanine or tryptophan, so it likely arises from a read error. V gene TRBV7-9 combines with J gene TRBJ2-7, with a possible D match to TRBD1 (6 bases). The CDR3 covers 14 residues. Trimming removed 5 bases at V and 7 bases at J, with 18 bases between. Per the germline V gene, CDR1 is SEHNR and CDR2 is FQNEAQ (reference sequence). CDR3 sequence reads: CASSRGTIGGEQYL. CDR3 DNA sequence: TGTGCCAGCAGCCGAGGGACAATAGGAGGTGAGCAGTACCTC.